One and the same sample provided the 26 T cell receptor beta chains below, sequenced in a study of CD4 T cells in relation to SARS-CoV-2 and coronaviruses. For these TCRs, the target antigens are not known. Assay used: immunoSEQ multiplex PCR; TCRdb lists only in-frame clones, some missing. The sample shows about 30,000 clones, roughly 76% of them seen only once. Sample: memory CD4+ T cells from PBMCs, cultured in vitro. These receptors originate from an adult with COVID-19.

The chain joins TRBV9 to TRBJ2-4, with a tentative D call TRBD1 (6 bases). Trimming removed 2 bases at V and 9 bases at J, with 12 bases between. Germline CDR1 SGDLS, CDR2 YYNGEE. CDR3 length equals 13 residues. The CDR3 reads CASSVDSLSIQYF. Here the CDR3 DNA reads TGTGCCAGCAGCGTGGACAGTTTGAGCATTCAGTACTTC.

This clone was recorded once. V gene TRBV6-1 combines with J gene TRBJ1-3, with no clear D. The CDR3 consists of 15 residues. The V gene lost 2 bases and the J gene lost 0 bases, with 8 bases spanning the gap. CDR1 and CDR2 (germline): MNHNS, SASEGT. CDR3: CASSELGYSGNTIYF. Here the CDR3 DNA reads TGTGCCAGCAGTGAACTCGGGTACTCTGGAAACACCATATATTTT.

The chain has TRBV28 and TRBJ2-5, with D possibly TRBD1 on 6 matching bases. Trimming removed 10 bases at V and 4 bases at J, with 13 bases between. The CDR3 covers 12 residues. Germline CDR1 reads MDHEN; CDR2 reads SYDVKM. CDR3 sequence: CATRGDIETQYF. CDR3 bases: TGTGCCACCCGAGGGGACATAGAGACCCAGTACTTC.

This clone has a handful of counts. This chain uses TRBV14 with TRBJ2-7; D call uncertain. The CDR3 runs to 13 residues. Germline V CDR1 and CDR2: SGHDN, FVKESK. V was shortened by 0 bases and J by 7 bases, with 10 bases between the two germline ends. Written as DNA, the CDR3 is TGTGCCAGCAGCCAAGATAGGGCCGCAGAGCAGTACTTC. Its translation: CASSQDRAAEQYF.

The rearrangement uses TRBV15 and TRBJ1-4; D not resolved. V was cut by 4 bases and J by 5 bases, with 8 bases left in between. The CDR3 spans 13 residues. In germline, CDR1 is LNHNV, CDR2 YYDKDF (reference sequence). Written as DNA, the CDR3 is TGTGCCACCAGCATTCTGGGGAATGAAAAACTGTTTTTT. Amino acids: CATSILGNEKLFF.

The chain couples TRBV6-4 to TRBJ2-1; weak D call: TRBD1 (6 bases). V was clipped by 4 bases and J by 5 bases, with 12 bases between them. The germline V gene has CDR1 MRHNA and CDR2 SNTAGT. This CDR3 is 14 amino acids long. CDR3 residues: CASSGTNRDNEQFF. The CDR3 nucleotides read TGTGCCAGCAGTGGGACAAACAGGGACAATGAGCAGTTCTTC.

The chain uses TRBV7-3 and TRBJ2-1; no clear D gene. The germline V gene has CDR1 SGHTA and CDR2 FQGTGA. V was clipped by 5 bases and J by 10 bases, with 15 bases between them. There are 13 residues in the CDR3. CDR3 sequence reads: CASSPGTVREQFF. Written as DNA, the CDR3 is TGTGCCAGCAGCCCAGGAACAGTTAGAGAGCAGTTCTTC.

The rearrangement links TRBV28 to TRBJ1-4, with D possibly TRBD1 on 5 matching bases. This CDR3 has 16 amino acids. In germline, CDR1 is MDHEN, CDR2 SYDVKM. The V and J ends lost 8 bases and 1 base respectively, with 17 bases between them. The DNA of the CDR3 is TGTGCCAGCCCACAGGACCGTACCCAAACTAATGAAAAACTGTTTTTT. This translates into CASPQDRTQTNEKLFF.

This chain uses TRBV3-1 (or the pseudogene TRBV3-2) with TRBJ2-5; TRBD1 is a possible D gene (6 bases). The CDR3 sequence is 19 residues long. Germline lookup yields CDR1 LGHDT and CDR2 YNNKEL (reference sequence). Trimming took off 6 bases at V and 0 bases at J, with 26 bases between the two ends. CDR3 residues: CASSRQVAAAARYQETQYF. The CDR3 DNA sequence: TGTGCCAGCAGTCGACAGGTAGCCGCAGCGGCCCGGTACCAAGAGACCCAGTACTTC.

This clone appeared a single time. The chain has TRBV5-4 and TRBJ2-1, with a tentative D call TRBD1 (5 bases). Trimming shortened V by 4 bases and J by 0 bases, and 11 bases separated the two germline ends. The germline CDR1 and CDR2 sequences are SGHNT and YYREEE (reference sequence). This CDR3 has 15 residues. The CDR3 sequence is CASSDKTVSYNEQFF. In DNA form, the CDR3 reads TGTGCCAGCAGCGACAAGACAGTCTCCTACAATGAGCAGTTCTTC.

CDR3 in DNA: TGCGCCAGCAGCCCTGGTATCGGACTAGCGGGTGGAAATGAGCAGTTCTTC. This translates into CASSPGIGLAGGNEQFF. The chain uses TRBV5-1 and TRBJ2-1; the match to TRBD2 covers 11 bases. The length of the CDR3 is 17 residues. V dropped 4 bases and J dropped 7; count of bases not matched to a gene: 13. Per germline, CDR1 SGHRS and CDR2 YFSETQ.

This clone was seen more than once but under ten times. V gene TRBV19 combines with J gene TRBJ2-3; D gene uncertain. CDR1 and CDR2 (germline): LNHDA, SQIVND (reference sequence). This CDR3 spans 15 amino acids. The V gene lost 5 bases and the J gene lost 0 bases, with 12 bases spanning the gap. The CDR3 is CASSPHITSTDTQYF. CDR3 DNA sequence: TGTGCCAGTAGTCCCCACATAACTAGCACAGATACGCAGTATTTT.

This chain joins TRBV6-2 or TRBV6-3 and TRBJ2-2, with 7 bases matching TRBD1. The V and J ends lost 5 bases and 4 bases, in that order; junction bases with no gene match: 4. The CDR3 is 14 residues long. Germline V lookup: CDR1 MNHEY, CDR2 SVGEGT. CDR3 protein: CASSPGTATGELFF. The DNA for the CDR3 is TGTGCCAGCAGTCCCGGGACAGCCACCGGGGAGCTGTTTTTT.

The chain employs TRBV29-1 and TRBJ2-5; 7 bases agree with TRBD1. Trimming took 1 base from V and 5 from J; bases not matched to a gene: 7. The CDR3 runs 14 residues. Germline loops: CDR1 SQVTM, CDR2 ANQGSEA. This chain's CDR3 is CSVEGQGVLETQYF. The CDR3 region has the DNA TGCAGCGTTGAAGGACAGGGAGTGTTGGAGACCCAGTACTTC.

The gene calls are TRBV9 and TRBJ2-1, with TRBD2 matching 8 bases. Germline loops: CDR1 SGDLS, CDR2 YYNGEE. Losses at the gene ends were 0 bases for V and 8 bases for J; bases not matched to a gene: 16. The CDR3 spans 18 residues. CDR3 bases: TGTGCCAGCAGCGTAGACCGGGGGGGGACCAGACCCTCCCATGAGCAGTTCTTC. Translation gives CASSVDRGGTRPSHEQFF.

Written as DNA, the CDR3 is TGTGCCTGGAGTCCGGGACTCTTCCTCGAGCAGTTCTTC. Its translation: CAWSPGLFLEQFF. The J gene is TRBJ2-1, the V gene TRBV30; TRBD2 is a possible D gene (6 bases). The germline CDR1 and CDR2 sequences are GTSNPN and SVGIG (reference sequence). CDR3 length: 13 residues. V was trimmed by 2 bases and J by 10 bases, leaving 15 bases between them.

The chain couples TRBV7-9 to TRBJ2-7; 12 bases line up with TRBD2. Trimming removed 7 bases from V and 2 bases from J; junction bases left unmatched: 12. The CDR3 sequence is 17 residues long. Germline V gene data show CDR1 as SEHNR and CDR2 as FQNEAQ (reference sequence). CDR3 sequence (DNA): TGTGCCAGCACCAAAGCGGCACTAGCGGGAGGACCCTACGAGCAGTACTTC. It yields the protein CASTKAALAGGPYEQYF.

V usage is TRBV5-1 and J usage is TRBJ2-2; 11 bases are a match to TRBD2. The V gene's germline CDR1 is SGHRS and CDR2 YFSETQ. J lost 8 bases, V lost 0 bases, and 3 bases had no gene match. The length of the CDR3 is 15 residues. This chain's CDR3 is CASSLVTSGSGELFF. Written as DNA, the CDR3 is TGCGCCAGCAGCTTGGTTACTAGCGGGAGTGGGGAGCTGTTTTTT.

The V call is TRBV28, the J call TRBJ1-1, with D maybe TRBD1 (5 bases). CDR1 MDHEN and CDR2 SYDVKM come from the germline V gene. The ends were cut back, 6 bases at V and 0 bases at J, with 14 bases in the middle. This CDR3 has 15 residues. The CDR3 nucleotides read TGTGCCAGCAGCCGCGGGGGGATCATGAACACTGAAGCTTTCTTT. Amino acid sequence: CASSRGGIMNTEAFF.

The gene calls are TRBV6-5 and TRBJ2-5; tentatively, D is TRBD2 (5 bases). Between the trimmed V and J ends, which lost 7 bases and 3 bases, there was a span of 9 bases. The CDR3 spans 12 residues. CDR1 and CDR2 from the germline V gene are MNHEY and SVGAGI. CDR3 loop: CASTGVEETQYF. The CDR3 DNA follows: TGTGCCAGCACCGGGGTAGAAGAGACCCAGTACTTC.

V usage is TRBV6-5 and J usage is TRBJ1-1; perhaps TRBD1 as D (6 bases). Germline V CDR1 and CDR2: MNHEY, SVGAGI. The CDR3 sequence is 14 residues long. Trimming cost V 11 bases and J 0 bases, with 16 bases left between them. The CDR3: CAAKGGPLNTEAFF. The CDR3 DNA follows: TGTGCCGCGAAGGGGGGCCCCTTGAACACTGAAGCTTTCTTT.

This chain's CDR3 is CSASFSGVGGNEQFF. The CDR3 bases are TGCAGTGCTAGTTTTTCAGGGGTAGGGGGCAATGAGCAGTTCTTC. This chain uses TRBV20-1 with TRBJ2-1; TRBD1 is a possible D gene (6 bases). The V and J ends lost 3 bases and 6 bases respectively, with 18 bases between them. Germline lookup yields CDR1 DFQATT and CDR2 SNEGSKA (reference sequence). The CDR3 has 15 amino acids.

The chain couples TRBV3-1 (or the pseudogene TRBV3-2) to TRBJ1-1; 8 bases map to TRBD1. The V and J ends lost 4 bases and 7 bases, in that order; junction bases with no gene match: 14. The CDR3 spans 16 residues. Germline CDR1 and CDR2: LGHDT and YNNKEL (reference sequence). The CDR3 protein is CASSPGLGQGGVEAFF. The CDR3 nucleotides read TGTGCCAGCAGCCCAGGACTTGGACAGGGTGGAGTTGAAGCTTTCTTT.

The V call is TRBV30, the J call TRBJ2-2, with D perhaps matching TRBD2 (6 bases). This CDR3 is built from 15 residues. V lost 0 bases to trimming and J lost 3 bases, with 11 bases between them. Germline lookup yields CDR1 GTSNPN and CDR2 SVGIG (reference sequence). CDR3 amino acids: CAWSVGREYTGELFF. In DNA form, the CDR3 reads TGTGCCTGGAGTGTGGGTCGGGAGTACACCGGGGAGCTGTTTTTT.

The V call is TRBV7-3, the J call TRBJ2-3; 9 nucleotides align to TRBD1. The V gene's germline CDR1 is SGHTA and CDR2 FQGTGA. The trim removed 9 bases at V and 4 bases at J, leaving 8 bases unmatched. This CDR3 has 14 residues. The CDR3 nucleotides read TGTGCCAGTAAACAGGGGGCCGGAGCAGATACGCAGTATTTT. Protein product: CASKQGAGADTQYF.

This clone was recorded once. CDR3 in DNA: TGTGCCAGCAGTTCGGGACTAGCGGGGACCTACGAGCAGTACTTC. Translating gives CASSSGLAGTYEQYF. The chain is built from TRBV6-2 or TRBV6-3 and TRBJ2-7; 13 nucleotides align to TRBD2. V gave up 4 bases and J gave up 2 bases; unmatched junction bases: 2. The CDR3 has 15 amino acids. The germline V gene has CDR1 MNHEY and CDR2 SVGEGT.